This T cell receptor (beta chain) was observed in a study of T cells in Graves' hyperthyroidism and ophthalmopathy. About the research overall: Prior to any treatment, at the point of initial diagnosis, peripheral blood was collected.

Study-level findings and limits: Blood shared most expanded thyroid clonotypes above 0.001. Ophthalmopathy and stable hyperthyroidism were told apart by a 13 V-J model.

Fresh peripheral blood, 10 ml, yielded the PBMCs. Amplified regions were TCR beta CDR3 sequences from RNA transcripts. An initial round of RT-PCR targeting the TCR CDR3 relied on the HTBI primer set. One entry per CDR3 protein, called by TCRdb with MiXCR from the multiplex PCR reads. The sample holds about 96,000 distinct CDR3 sequences, roughly 56% seen once. This clonotype appeared many times. The antigen is undetermined. The receptor was isolated from a woman aged 40 to 50 with Graves' hyperthyroidism. The sequenced material came from blood.

This CDR3 reads CASSYPDTTYEQYF. The DNA for the CDR3 is TGTGCCAGCAGCTACCCGGACACGACCTACGAGCAGTACTTC. The rearrangement joins TRBV7-8 to TRBJ2-7, with D perhaps TRBD1 (5 bases). The germline V and J ends were trimmed by 4 bases and 2 bases, with 12 bases remaining between them. Germline CDR1 SGHVS, CDR2 FQNEAQ. CDR3 length: 14 residues.